This TCR beta chain derives from a study of Ad26.COV2.S vaccination and SARS-CoV-2 variants. On the study more broadly: Within the COV1001 Ad26.COV2.S trial arm, the donor was enrolled. Intramuscular Ad26.COV2.S at 5x10^10 or 1x10^11 viral particles. General study points: It was vaccine recipients, not placebo recipients, who had the higher spike-specific TCR breadth.

As to this clone: Its antigen is as yet unknown.

Profiled with immunoSEQ multiplex PCR; TCRdb holds only in-frame clones, not every one. The repertoire holds around 350,000 clones, with more than 75% as singletons. The length of the CDR3 is 16 residues. CDR1 and CDR2 from the germline V gene are GTSNPN and SVGIG (reference sequence). V dropped 0 bases and J dropped 7; count of bases not matched to a gene: 10. The treatment is: 15 to 20 received Ad26.COV2.S at low or high dose, single or two shots; about five received placebo; per-sample allocation not given. Day 63 after the first vaccine or placebo injection was the time point for sampling. The sample here was peripheral blood, taken in a trial of Ad26.COV2.S vaccine versus placebo. The origin of this receptor is a person aged 18 to 59 who received the Ad26.COV2.S COVID-19 vaccine or a placebo. The chain is built from TRBV30 and TRBJ2-1; 9 nucleotides match TRBD2. CDR3 protein: CAWSVRLAGPMNEQFF. Written as DNA, the CDR3 is TGTGCCTGGAGTGTACGTCTAGCGGGACCGATGAATGAGCAGTTCTTC.